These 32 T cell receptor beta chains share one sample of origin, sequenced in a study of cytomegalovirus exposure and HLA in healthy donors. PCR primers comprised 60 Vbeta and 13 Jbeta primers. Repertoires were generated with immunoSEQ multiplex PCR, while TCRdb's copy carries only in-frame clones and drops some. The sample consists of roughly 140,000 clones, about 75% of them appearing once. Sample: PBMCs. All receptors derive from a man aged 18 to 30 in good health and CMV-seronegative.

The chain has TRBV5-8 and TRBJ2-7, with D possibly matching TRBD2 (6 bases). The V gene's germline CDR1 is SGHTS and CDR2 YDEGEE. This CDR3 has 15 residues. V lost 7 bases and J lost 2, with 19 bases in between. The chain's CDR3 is CASPRFERAPYEQYF. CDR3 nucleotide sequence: TGTGCCAGCCCCCGGTTCGAGCGGGCCCCCTACGAGCAGTACTTC.

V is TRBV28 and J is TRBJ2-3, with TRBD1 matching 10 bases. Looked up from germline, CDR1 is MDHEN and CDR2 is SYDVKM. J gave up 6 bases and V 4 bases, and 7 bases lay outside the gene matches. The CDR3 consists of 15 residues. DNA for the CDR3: TGTGCCAGCAGTTCCGCGACAGGGGGCCCCGATACGCAGTATTTT. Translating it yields CASSSATGGPDTQYF.

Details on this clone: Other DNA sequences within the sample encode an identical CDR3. For the CDR3, the DNA is TGTGCCAGCAGGAGGACTAGCGGCAATTACGAGCAGTACTTC. Translated: CASRRTSGNYEQYF. The chain employs TRBV2 and TRBJ2-7; TRBD2 aligns across 10 bases. CDR1 is SNHLY, CDR2 FYNNEI, per germline. This CDR3 is 14 amino acids long. Trimming took 6 bases from V and 4 from J; bases not matched to a gene: 6.

For the CDR3, the DNA is TGTGCCAGCAGTGAATTGGAGATCCCCAGCTCCTACAATGAGCAGTTCTTC. As protein: CASSELEIPSSYNEQFF. The J gene is TRBJ2-1, the V gene TRBV6-1; D call uncertain. Germline CDR1 is MNHNS and CDR2 is SASEGT. V gave up 2 bases and J gave up 0 bases, with 14 bases separating them. The CDR3 is 17 amino acids.

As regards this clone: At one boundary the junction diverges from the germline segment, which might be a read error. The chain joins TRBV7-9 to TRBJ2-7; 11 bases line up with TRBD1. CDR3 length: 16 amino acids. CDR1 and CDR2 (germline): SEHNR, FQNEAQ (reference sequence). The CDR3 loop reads CSSSLRQGQGAYEQYF. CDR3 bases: TGTTCCAGCAGCCTCCGTCAGGGACAGGGGGCCTACGAGCAGTACTTC.

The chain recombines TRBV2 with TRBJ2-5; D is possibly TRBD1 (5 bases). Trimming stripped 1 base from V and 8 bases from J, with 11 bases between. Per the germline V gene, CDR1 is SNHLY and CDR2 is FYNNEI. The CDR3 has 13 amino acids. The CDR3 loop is CASSEEGRGTQYF. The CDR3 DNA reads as TGTGCCAGCAGTGAAGAGGGTAGGGGCACCCAGTACTTC.

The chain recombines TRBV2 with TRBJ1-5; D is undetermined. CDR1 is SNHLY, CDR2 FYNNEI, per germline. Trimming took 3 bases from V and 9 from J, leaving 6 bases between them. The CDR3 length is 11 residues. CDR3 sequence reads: CASSDSGPQHF. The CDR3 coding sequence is TGTGCCAGCAGTGATTCAGGGCCCCAGCATTTT.

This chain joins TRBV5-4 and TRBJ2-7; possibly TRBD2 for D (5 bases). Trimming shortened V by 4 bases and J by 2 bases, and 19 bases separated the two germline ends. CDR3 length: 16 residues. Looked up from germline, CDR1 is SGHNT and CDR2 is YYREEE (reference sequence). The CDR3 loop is CASSTAAGGYTYEQYF. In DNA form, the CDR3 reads TGTGCCAGCAGCACCGCAGCTGGCGGGTACACCTACGAGCAGTACTTC.

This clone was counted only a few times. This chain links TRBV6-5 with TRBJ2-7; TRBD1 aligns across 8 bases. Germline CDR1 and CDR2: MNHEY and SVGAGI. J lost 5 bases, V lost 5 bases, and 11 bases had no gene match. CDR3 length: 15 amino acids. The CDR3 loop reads CASSRLTGAKDEQYF. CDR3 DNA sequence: TGTGCCAGCAGTCGCCTGACAGGGGCTAAGGACGAGCAGTACTTC.

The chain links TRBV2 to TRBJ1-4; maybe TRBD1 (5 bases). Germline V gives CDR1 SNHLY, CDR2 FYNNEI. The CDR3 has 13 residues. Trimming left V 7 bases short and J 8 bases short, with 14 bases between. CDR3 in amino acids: CASNREAGEKLFF. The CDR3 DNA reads TGTGCCAGCAACCGGGAGGCAGGGGAAAAACTGTTTTTT.

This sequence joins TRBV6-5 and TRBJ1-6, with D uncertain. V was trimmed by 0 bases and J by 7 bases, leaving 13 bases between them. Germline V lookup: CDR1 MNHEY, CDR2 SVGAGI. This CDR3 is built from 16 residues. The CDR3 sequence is CASSYSTGRENSPLHF. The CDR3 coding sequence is TGTGCCAGCAGTTACTCGACCGGGAGGGAGAATTCACCCCTCCACTTT.

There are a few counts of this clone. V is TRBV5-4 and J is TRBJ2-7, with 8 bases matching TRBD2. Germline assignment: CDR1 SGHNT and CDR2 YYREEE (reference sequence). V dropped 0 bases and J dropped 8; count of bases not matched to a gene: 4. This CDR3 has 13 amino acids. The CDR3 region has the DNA TGTGCCAGCAGCTTGGACGGGAGGGCTAAGCAGTACTTC. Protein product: CASSLDGRAKQYF.

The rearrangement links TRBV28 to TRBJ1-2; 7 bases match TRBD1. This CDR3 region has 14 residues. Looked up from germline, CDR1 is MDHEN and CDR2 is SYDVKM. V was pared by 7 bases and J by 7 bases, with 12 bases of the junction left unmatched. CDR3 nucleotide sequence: TGTGCCAGCACAGGGGGATTCGGGGCGGGTGGCTACACCTTC. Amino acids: CASTGGFGAGGYTF.

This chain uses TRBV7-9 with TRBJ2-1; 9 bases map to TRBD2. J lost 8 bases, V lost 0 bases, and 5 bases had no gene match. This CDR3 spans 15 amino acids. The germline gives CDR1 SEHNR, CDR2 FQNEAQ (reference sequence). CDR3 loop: CASSLAAGGFDEQFF. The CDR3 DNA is TGTGCCAGCAGCTTAGCAGCGGGAGGTTTCGATGAGCAGTTCTTC.

The DNA for the CDR3 is TGTGCCAGCTCACCTCGCGGGACAGTAGACACTGAAGCTTTCTTT. Its translation is CASSPRGTVDTEAFF. The chain couples TRBV18 to TRBJ1-1, with 7 positions matching TRBD1. The CDR3 loop spans 15 amino acids. V was pared by 3 bases and J by 3 bases, with 7 bases of the junction left unmatched. Looked up from germline, CDR1 is KGHSH and CDR2 is LQKENI.

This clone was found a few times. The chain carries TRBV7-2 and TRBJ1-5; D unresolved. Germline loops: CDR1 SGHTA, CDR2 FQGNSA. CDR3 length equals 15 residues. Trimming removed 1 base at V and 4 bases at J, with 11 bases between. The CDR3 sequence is CASSLGAGGNQPQHF. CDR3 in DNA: TGTGCCAGCAGCTTAGGGGCAGGAGGGAATCAGCCCCAGCATTTT. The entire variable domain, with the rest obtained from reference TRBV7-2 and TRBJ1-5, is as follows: GAGVSQSPSNKVTEKGKDVELRCDPISGHTALYWYRQSLGQGLEFLIYFQGNSAPDKSGLPSDRFSAERTGGSVSTLTIQRTQQEDSAVYLCASSLGAGGNQPQHFGDGTRLSIL.

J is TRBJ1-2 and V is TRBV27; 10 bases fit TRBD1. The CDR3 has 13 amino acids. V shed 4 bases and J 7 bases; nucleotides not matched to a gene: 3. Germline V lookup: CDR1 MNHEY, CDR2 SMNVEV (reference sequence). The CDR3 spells CASSWGQGSGYTF. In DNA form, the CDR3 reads TGTGCCAGCAGTTGGGGACAGGGGAGTGGCTACACCTTC.

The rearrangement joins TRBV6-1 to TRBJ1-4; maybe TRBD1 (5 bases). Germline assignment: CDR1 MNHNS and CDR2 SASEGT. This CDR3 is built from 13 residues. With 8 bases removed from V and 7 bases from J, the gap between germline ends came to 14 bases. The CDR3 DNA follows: TGTGCCAGCGCGCCCAGGGCTGTTGAAAAACTGTTTTTT. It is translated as CASAPRAVEKLFF.

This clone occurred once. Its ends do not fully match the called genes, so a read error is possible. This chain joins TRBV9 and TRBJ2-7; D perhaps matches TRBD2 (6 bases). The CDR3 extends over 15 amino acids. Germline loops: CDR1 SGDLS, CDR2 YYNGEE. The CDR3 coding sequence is TGTGCCAGCAGCCCTCCCCGAGGGGACTCCTACGAGCGGTACTTC. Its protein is CASSPPRGDSYERYF.

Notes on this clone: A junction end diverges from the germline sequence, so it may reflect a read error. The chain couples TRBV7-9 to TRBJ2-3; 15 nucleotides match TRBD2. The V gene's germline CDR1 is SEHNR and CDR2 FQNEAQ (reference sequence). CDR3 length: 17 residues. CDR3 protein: CSSGRTSGRASGDTQYF. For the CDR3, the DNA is TGTTCCAGCGGGCGGACTAGCGGGAGGGCTAGCGGAGATACGCAGTATTTT.

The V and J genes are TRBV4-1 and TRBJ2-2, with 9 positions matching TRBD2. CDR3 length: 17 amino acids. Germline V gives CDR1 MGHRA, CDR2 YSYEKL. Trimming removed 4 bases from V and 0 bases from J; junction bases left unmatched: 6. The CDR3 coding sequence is TGCGCCAGCAGCCCAGGACTAGCGATAACGAACACCGGGGAGCTGTTTTTT. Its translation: CASSPGLAITNTGELFF.

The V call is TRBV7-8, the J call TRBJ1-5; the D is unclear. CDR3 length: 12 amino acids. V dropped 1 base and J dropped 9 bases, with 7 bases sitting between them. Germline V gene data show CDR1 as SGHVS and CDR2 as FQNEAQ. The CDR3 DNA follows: TGTGCCAGCAGCTTAGGTGCCGGGCCCCAGCATTTT. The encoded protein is CASSLGAGPQHF.

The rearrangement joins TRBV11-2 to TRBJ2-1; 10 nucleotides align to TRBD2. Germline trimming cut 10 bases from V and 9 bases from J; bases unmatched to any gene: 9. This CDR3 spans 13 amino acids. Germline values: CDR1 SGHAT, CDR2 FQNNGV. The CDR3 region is CATTPSGSGEQFF. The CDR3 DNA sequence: TGTGCCACTACGCCTAGCGGGAGTGGTGAGCAGTTCTTC.

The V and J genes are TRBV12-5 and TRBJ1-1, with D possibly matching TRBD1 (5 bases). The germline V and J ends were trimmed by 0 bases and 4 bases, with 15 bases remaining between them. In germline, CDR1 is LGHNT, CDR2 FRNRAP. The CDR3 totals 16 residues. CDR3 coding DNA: TGTGCTAGTGGTTTGGTACTCAAGGGACTTACCACTGAAGCTTTCTTT. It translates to CASGLVLKGLTTEAFF.

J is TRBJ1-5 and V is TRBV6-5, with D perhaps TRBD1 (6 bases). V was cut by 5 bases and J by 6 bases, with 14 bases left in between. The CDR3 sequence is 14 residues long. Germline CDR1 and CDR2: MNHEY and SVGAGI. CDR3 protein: CASSPHRDGQPQHF. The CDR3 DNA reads TGTGCCAGCAGTCCTCACAGGGATGGTCAGCCCCAGCATTTT.

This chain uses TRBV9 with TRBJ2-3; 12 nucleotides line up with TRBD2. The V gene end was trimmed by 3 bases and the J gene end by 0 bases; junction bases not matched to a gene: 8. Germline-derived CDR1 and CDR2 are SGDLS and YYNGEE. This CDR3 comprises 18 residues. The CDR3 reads CASSELTSGRTSTDTQYF. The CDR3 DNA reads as TGTGCCAGCAGCGAACTAACTAGCGGGAGGACTAGCACAGATACGCAGTATTTT.

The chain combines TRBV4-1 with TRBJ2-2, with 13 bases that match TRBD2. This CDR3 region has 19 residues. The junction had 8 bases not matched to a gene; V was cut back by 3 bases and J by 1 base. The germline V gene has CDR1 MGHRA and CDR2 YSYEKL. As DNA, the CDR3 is TGCGCCAGCAGCCAGCGGACTAGCGGGAGAGGGTGGAACACCGGGGAGCTGTTTTTT. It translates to CASSQRTSGRGWNTGELFF.

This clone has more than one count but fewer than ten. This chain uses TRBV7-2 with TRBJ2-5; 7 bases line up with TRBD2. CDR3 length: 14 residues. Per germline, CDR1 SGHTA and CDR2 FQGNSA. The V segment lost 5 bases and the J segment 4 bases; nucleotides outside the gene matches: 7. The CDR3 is CASSPLAGVETQYF. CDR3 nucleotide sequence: TGTGCCAGCAGCCCCCTTGCGGGAGTAGAGACCCAGTACTTC.

The CDR3 region is CASSVVGGPTGAFF. In nucleotides, the CDR3 is TGTGCCAGCAGCGTGGTTGGGGGCCCCACCGGCGCTTTCTTT. The chain couples TRBV28 to TRBJ1-1, with D possibly TRBD1 on 6 matching bases. CDR3 length: 14 amino acids. The ends were cut back, 6 bases at V and 11 bases at J, with 22 bases in the middle. Germline lookup yields CDR1 MDHEN and CDR2 SYDVKM. The complete variable domain, with remaining parts taken from reference TRBV28 and TRBJ1-1, reads DVKVTQSSRYLVKRTGEKVFLECVQDMDHENMFWYRQDPGLGLRLIYFSYDVKMKEKGDIPEGYSVSREKKERFSLILESASTNQTSMYLCASSVVGGPTGAFFGQGTRLTVV.

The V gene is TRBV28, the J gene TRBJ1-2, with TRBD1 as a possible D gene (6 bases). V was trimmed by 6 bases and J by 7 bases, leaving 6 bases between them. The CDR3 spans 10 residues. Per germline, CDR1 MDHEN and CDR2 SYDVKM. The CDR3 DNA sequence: TGTGCCAGCAGGGACAGTGGCTACACCTTC. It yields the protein CASRDSGYTF.

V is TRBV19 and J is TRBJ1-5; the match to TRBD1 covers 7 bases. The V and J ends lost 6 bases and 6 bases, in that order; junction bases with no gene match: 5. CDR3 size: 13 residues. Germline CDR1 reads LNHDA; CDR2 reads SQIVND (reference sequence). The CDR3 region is CASSDRVVQPQHF. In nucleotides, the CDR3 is TGTGCCAGTAGCGACAGGGTTGTTCAGCCCCAGCATTTT.

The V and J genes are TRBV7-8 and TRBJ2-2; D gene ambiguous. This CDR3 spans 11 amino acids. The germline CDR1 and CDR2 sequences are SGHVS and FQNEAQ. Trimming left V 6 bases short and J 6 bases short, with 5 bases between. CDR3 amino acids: CASSPAGELFF. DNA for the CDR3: TGTGCCAGCAGTCCGGCCGGGGAGCTGTTTTTT. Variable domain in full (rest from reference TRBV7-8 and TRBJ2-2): GAGVSQSPRYKVAKRGQDVALRCDPISGHVSLFWYQQALGQGPEFLTYFQNEAQLDKSGLPSDRFFAERPEGSVSTLKIQRTQQEDSAVYLCASSPAGELFFGEGSRLTVL.